The next 21 T cell receptor beta chains were all read from a single sample in a study of shared clonotypes between healthy human individuals. Libraries were prepared by immunoSEQ multiplex PCR; TCRdb keeps only in-frame clonotypes and omits some of them. This sample has roughly 500,000 clones, with over 70% found just once. The sequencing sample was made of PBMCs. Receptors were obtained from a woman in her 40s in good health. Some clones in this sample may be carry-over from other donors' samples.

V and J are TRBV5-1 and TRBJ2-3; the D gene is possibly TRBD2 (5 bases). The CDR3 loop spans 15 amino acids. Trimming stripped 0 bases from V and 2 bases from J, with 10 bases between. Looked up from germline, CDR1 is SGHRS and CDR2 is YFSETQ. The CDR3 loop is CASSLDGKLTDTQYF. The CDR3 nucleotides read TGCGCCAGCAGCTTGGACGGGAAACTCACAGATACGCAGTATTTT.

The V and J genes are TRBV15 and TRBJ2-5; TRBD2 agrees at 7 bases. The J call may be wrong; the DNA end is better matched by TRBJ2-7. Germline V CDR1 and CDR2: LNHNV, YYDKDF (reference sequence). The CDR3 length is 15 residues. This CDR3 reads CATSAAMAGAYEQYF. The CDR3 region has the DNA TGTGCCACCAGCGCGGCCATGGCGGGGGCCTACGAGCAGTACTTC.

This clone was counted many times. The chain recombines TRBV5-1 with TRBJ2-7, with D uncertain. CDR1 and CDR2 (germline): SGHRS, YFSETQ. V was pared by 0 bases and J by 1 base, with 11 bases between. The CDR3 length is 15 residues. This CDR3 is CASSLGSSGSYEQYF. CDR3 in DNA: TGCGCCAGCAGCTTGGGCTCCTCCGGGTCCTACGAGCAGTACTTC.

V gene TRBV2 combines with J gene TRBJ2-3; no clear D gene. Germline V lookup: CDR1 SNHLY, CDR2 FYNNEI. V lost 7 bases, J lost 3 bases, and 14 bases lay in between. The CDR3 length is 14 residues. The CDR3 loop reads CASTRLTWTDTQYF. CDR3 coding DNA: TGTGCCAGCACCCGACTGACCTGGACAGATACGCAGTATTTT.

V is TRBV19 and J is TRBJ2-3; a possible D gene is TRBD1 (5 bases). There are 15 residues in the CDR3. With 3 bases removed from V and 2 bases from J, the gap between germline ends came to 12 bases. Germline loops: CDR1 LNHDA, CDR2 SQIVND (reference sequence). DNA of the CDR3: TGTGCCAGTAGTATCCCGACAGCCCTCACAGATACGCAGTATTTT. As protein: CASSIPTALTDTQYF.

Of note for this clone: With only one base between it and a far larger clone, this is likely a read error. Other DNA sequences in this specimen translate into the identical CDR3. The chain couples TRBV7-9 to TRBJ1-2; TRBD1 agrees at 7 bases. Per germline, CDR1 SEHNR and CDR2 FQNEAQ (reference sequence). The CDR3 spans 12 residues. The CDR3 coding sequence is TGTGCCAGCAGCACTAGCTGGGACAGAAAGACCTTT. Amino acids: CASSTSWDRKTF.

This chain links TRBV6-4 with TRBJ2-7; 10 bases are shared with TRBD1. CDR1 is MRHNA and CDR2 is SNTAGT in the germline V gene. The trim removed 4 bases at V and 4 bases at J, leaving 1 base unmatched. The CDR3 is 13 amino acids. The CDR3 DNA follows: TGTGCCAGCAGTGTGGACAGGGGGTACGAGCAGTACTTC. Translation gives CASSVDRGYEQYF.

CDR3 in DNA: TGTGCCAGCAGCTTGGCGGGGCTAGCGGGAGTGGGTGAGACCCAGTACTTC. Translated, it gives CASSLAGLAGVGETQYF. The chain combines TRBV5-8 with TRBJ2-5; 10 bases agree with TRBD2. Unmatched junction bases numbered 10, after V lost 0 bases and J lost 5 bases. CDR1 SGHTS and CDR2 YDEGEE come from the germline V gene. The CDR3 is 17 residues long.

This clone turned up a few times. The chain joins TRBV27 to TRBJ1-1; no reliable D call. The CDR3 contains 13 residues. Germline CDR1 MNHEY, CDR2 SMNVEV (reference sequence). The V and J ends lost 4 bases and 3 bases respectively, with 9 bases between them. The CDR3 sequence is CASSWKRDTEAFF. CDR3 DNA: TGTGCCAGCAGTTGGAAGAGGGACACTGAAGCTTTCTTT.

This clone turned up a few times. A much larger clone lies one base from this, so it may be a read error. The rearrangement joins TRBV6-1 to TRBJ1-3; D call uncertain. The germline CDR1 and CDR2 sequences are MNHNS and SASEGT. The CDR3 contains 14 residues. V dropped 8 bases and J dropped 0 bases, with 11 bases sitting between them. In DNA, the CDR3 is TGTGCCAGCGGCGGCAGTAACTCTGGAAACACCATATATTTT. Its translation is CASGGSNSGNTIYF.

Only a few counts were recorded for this clone. A far bigger clonotype differs at one base, so this is likely a read error. The rearrangement links TRBV25-1 to TRBJ1-1; D gene uncertain. CDR1 is MGHDK, CDR2 SYGVNS, per germline. Trimming stripped 3 bases from V and 0 bases from J, with 8 bases between. The CDR3 is 14 residues long. In DNA, the CDR3 is TGTGCCAGCAGTGACAGCAGCCTGAACACTGAAGCTTTCTTT. Residues: CASSDSSLNTEAFF.

The gene calls are TRBV10-2 and TRBJ2-1, with 7 positions matching TRBD2. The CDR3 length is 13 residues. J gave up 16 bases and V 3 bases, and 12 bases lay outside the gene matches. Germline V CDR1 and CDR2: WSHSY, SAAADI. The CDR3 DNA follows: TGCGCCAGCAGTGAATGGGGGGGGAAGAGCAGATTCTTC. Its translation: CASSEWGGKSRFF.

The sample holds a few counts of this clone. The chain recombines TRBV30 with TRBJ2-2; weak D call: TRBD1 (6 bases). The CDR3 contains 14 residues. Germline V CDR1 and CDR2: GTSNPN, SVGIG (reference sequence). V lost 3 bases, J lost 3 bases, and 11 bases lay in between. The CDR3 coding sequence is TGTGCCTGGAGACAGGGACCCTACACCGGGGAGCTGTTTTTT. Encoded protein: CAWRQGPYTGELFF.

V usage is TRBV30 and J usage is TRBJ2-2; D is ambiguous. Trimming stripped 0 bases from V and 6 bases from J, with 8 bases between. This CDR3 region has 13 residues. Germline loops: CDR1 GTSNPN, CDR2 SVGIG (reference sequence). CDR3 loop: CAWSVQLPGELFF. CDR3 nucleotide sequence: TGTGCCTGGAGTGTACAGCTCCCCGGGGAGCTGTTTTTT.

The chain couples TRBV7-9 to TRBJ1-4; tentative D call: TRBD1 (6 bases). CDR1 and CDR2 from the germline V gene are SEHNR and FQNEAQ (reference sequence). The CDR3 is made up of 17 amino acids. The V gene lost 7 bases and the J gene lost 6 bases, with 24 bases spanning the gap. The CDR3 here is CASIGGRGGGLHEKLFF. Here the CDR3 DNA reads TGTGCCAGCATCGGAGGCAGGGGAGGAGGTCTTCATGAAAAACTGTTTTTT. Based on the CDR3 plus reference TRBV7-9 and TRBJ1-4, the full variable domain is DTGVSQNPRHKITKRGQNVTFRCDPISEHNRLYWYRQTLGQGPEFLTYFQNEAQLEKSRLLSDRFSAERPKGSFSTLEIQRTEQGDSAMYLCASIGGRGGGLHEKLFFGSGTQLSVL.

Worth noting for this clone: A far larger clone is one base from this, pointing to a likely read error. J is TRBJ1-2 and V is TRBV6-5, with D possibly matching TRBD1 (5 bases). Germline V CDR1 and CDR2: MNHEY, SVGAGI. This CDR3 comprises 13 residues. The CDR3 DNA reads TGTGCCAGCAGCCCTGGGGACGGCTATGGCTACGCCTTC. It codes for CASSPGDGYGYAF.

The chain employs TRBV9 and TRBJ1-4; TRBD1 aligns across 7 bases. The CDR3 spans 15 residues. With V trimmed by 4 bases and J by 6 bases, 9 bases remained unmatched. Germline V gives CDR1 SGDLS, CDR2 YYNGEE. Here the CDR3 DNA reads TGTGCCAGCAGCCCAGCCGGGACAGCAGATGAAAAACTGTTTTTT. Its translation: CASSPAGTADEKLFF.

This clone occurred many times. This specimen includes other DNA sequences encoding the same CDR3. DNA of the CDR3: TGTGCCAGCAGCTCCGTCCGGGACAGGGGTTATGGGGCCAACGTCCTGACTTTC. Protein: CASSSVRDRGYGANVLTF. V and J are TRBV11-2 and TRBJ2-6; 10 bases are shared with TRBD1. Trimming took 4 bases from V and 3 from J; bases not matched to a gene: 9. CDR3 length equals 18 residues. From germline, CDR1 is SGHAT and CDR2 FQNNGV.

The rearrangement joins TRBV19 to TRBJ2-7; the D gene is possibly TRBD2 (5 bases). V shed 3 bases and J shed 5 bases, with 14 bases lying between them. The CDR3 spans 14 residues. Germline V gives CDR1 LNHDA, CDR2 SQIVND (reference sequence). CDR3 sequence (DNA): TGTGCCAGTAGTATTGGGAGCAGTGGGAACGAGCAGTACTTC. Translated: CASSIGSSGNEQYF.

This clone was counted between two and nine times. This sequence joins TRBV27 and TRBJ2-2; no definite D call. Germline values: CDR1 MNHEY, CDR2 SMNVEV (reference sequence). V lost 7 bases, J lost 8 bases, and 20 bases lay in between. The CDR3 is 15 residues long. CDR3 bases: TGTGCCAGCACCTACACAGCCGGGCCCACGGGGGAGCTGTTTTTT. This translates into CASTYTAGPTGELFF.

The CDR3 loop reads CASSGEQETQYF. The CDR3 DNA reads as TGCGCCAGCAGCGGGGAACAAGAGACCCAGTACTTC. This chain uses TRBV5-1 with TRBJ2-5; D is uncertain. Germline values: CDR1 SGHRS, CDR2 YFSETQ. Trimming pared 4 bases from V and 2 bases from J, leaving 6 bases between. The CDR3 loop spans 12 amino acids.